This T cell receptor beta chain was observed in a study of cytomegalovirus exposure and HLA in healthy donors (dated by TCRdb to 2015 to 2018). The study in broad terms: In an earlier analysis of roughly 500 of the donors, approximately 300 Gb of sequence data and 95 million to 130 million unique TCR beta sequences from about 190 million T cells were reported. Typing coverage differed by locus: A, B, C, DRB1 and DQB1 were typed in about 620-630 donors, DQA1 in roughly 510, DPA1 in roughly 590, and DPB1 in just under 480. Among the approximately 420 genotyped donors, approximately 77% belonged to the genetic ancestry cluster associated with self-reported Caucasian donors. The study profiled the T cell repertoires of hundreds of subjects by immunosequencing and related them to cytomegalovirus serostatus. An early release covering 500 to 750 HLA-typed donors comprised 250 to 350 gigabases of sequencing data and around 80 million unique TCR sequences. A separate validation cohort of 100 to 150 different subjects was used in addition to the roughly 640-subject first cohort. HLA typing covered class I and class II loci at four-digit resolution. In a later genetic analysis, genome-wide SNP genotypes for about three fifths of the roughly 670 donors were used, and that subset was treated as a discovery cohort. All discovery cohort repertoires had been generated using a single sequencing platform. The study combined high-throughput TCR immunosequencing, statistical association of individual TCRs with disease status, and machine learning to predict cytomegalovirus infection status. Because of strong linkage in the cohort, five DR-DQ haplotypes were treated as single units for association and clustering. Across around 400 genotyped donors of the cohort, an average of approximately 240,000 unique TCR beta nucleotide sequences per donor were sequenced, and about a sixth of those sequences were non-productive. Donor age, sex, ethnicity and CMV serostatus were collected together with the repertoire data. In a later analysis, previously published TCR beta repertoires from 550 to 700 donors were re-analyzed and high-resolution HLA genotyping was added so that TCR occurrence patterns could be studied. The aim of the study was to test whether cataloging public T cell receptors could identify signatures of past pathogen exposure. In an earlier analysis of over 550 of the donors, high-throughput TCR beta sequencing was used to judge whether each TCR beta V gene segment behaved as functional or pseudogenic. In the later analysis, no new phenotypic data were used to find candidate immune exposures; instead, reliance was placed on TCR beta sequences and their occurrence across donors.

In total, approximately 700 healthy bone marrow donors made up the cohort. Cohort members were all nominally healthy when sampled, although unrecorded immune exposures were likely present. The donor was CMV seronegative and was included in the group of approximately 350 seronegative cohort members. A peripheral blood sample was provided by each donor, and peripheral blood mononuclear cells were used for TCR beta sequencing. Genomic DNA extraction from the blood cell samples was performed with the Qiagen DNeasy Blood Extraction Kit. The library was prepared using the immunoSEQ multiplex PCR assay. The multiplex PCR relied on a mix of 60 forward primers for TCR Vbeta segments and 13 reverse primers for TCR Jbeta segments. The CDR3 region of rearranged TCR beta genes was amplified from genomic DNA by a multiplex PCR assay. Amplified TCR beta libraries were sequenced as 87-base-pair reads on the Illumina HiSeq System. The original methods were these. A later analysis tallied 75 million to 85 million unique TCR beta chains across the 666 repertoires, and about 12 million of those chains were shared by two or more donors. To remove PCR and sequencing errors, raw reads were error-corrected and collapsed into unique sequences using a nearest-neighbor algorithm that merged closely related sequences. Alignment of CDR3 sequences to IMGT reference sequences was used to assign V, D and J gene segments. For a sequence to be retained, a match of at least six nucleotides to both a V gene segment and a J gene segment was required. Rearrangements were called productive when the CDR3 lacked stop codons and stayed in frame with V and J; all others were non-productive. Following IMGT convention, CDR3 was defined as the stretch from the second conserved V-encoded cysteine up to the conserved J-encoded phenylalanine. The earlier analysis of 587 of the donors excluded sequences that lacked an unambiguous match to a single V gene segment. An earlier analysis of several hundred of the donors classified V segments as functional when productive rearrangements were above 56.7% and as segregating when the standard deviation between donors was above 5%. A statistical classification framework was built for diagnosing cytomegalovirus status from the catalog of TCR beta chain sequences. In a later analysis, TCR nucleotide sequences were compared against IMGT/GENE-DB human TR gene sequences so that V and J genes could be assigned. In a later analysis, CDR3 sequences and most-parsimonious VDJ recombination scenarios were assigned using the TCRdist pipeline. In a later analysis, each TCR beta chain was defined by its CDR3 amino acid sequence together with its V-gene family, and reads lacking a unique V-gene family were excluded. In a later analysis, nearly 600 highly shared, low-generation-probability nucleotide sequences were removed to address suspected cross-contamination and a sequencing artifact. For each public chain, a later analysis derived a clonal expansion index from normalized ranks of inferred template counts within each repertoire. In a later analysis, generation probabilities were computed with a VDJ recombination model fitted to out-of-frame rearrangements, and the resulting probabilities were checked against IGoR. In a later analysis, TCR-TCR, TCR-HLA and TCR-CMV co-occurrence was scored with hypergeometric tests, and a repertoire-size bias correction was applied to TCR pairs. A later analysis estimated false discovery rates by permuting HLA or CMV assignments 20 times. In a later analysis, co-occurring TCRs were grouped using DBSCAN, and TCRdist sequence similarity was added for clustering within HLA-allele-positive subsets. Co-occurrence clustering excluded repertoires with fewer than 30,000 or more than 120,000 public chains, plus five with anomalous nucleotide sharing. The immuneACCESS repertoire file appears here via TCRdb, limited to in-frame rearrangements. These files lack a portion of the clones; in checked studies, under half of the deficit traces to unresolved V genes, and the cause of the others is not known. V and J calls and clone size follow that table, whereas D and trimming were derived from the DNA. The sample includes 120,000 or so clones, with 15% observed a single time. The ten largest clones take up 1.9% of the sample.

What the work shows at the level of the full study, not this receptor alone: In a later genetic analysis, fewer N-insertions in productive TCRs were reported among donors in an Asian-associated ancestry cluster than the approximately 710-donor mean. In a later analysis, several top co-occurrence clusters were reported to appear linked to parvovirus B19, influenza, CMV and Epstein-Barr virus. For the cohort, immune exposure information was limited to CMV serostatus. In a later analysis, HLA-associated TCR beta chains showed more clonal expansion and lower generation probabilities than non-associated chains that were equally common. A later analysis associated about 17,000 TCR beta sequences with specific HLA alleles at a false discovery rate of 0.05. Because counts were too low, more than 15 rarely observed V segments, including chromosome 9 orphons, were left out of the earlier analysis of 587 of the donors. Some IMGT-functional V segments, including TRBV6-2 and TRBV6-3, could not be told apart with the 87-base-pair reads, so those segments were excluded. Because some donors lacked HLA typing at each locus, the association tests relied only on the typed subset. Correlated functional status among segregating V segments might be attributable to linkage disequilibrium, but an unknown experimental factor could not be ruled out. A few of the identified cytomegalovirus-associated TCR beta chains were confirmed in vitro to be specific for cytomegalovirus antigens. A cluster of highly shared sequence variants was judged likely to be a technical artifact of the sequencing pipeline. Strong co-occurrence of HLA alleles, especially DR and DQ, made assigning TCR associations to individual alleles difficult. The cohort was sequenced for TCR beta chains only, and without alpha or paired-chain data the features that could be detected were limited. It was suggested by the authors that the approach could potentially be generalized to other disease states and immunological phenotypes. In both the original and validation cohorts, the classifier was reported to diagnose cytomegalovirus status with high specificity and sensitivity. In a later analysis, the rate of TCR association differed among HLA loci, with DRB1 alleles having the most associated TCRs and HLA-C alleles having the fewest. A later analysis found that most CMV-associated TCR beta chains appeared HLA-restricted, with HLA associations seemingly driven largely by CMV exposure. Sequencing depth was assumed to be roughly uniform across donors in the presence/absence analyses, though that assumption may not hold. In an earlier analysis of 587 of the donors, most TCR beta V segments appeared in productive rearrangements about 87% or about 30% of the time, broadly matching IMGT annotations. Most TCR sequences were observed very rarely across donors, whereas some public TCRs were present in many individuals. A further reported finding was that TCR beta sequences accurately predicted the HLA-A and HLA-B alleles for most subjects in the first cohort. A total of 150 to 200 TCR beta chains were listed by the study as associated with cytomegalovirus. V-gene and J-gene trimming of TCR beta chains was associated with a missense DCLRE1C variant in a later genetic analysis, and the association was replicated in an independent cohort.

The CDR3 measures 16 amino acids from cysteine to phenylalanine. Only the CDR3 part of the read is kept: 48 bases, read in frame from the first base. Compared with germline, V lacks 3 bases and J lacks 7 bases; bases without a gene match: 9. The CDR1 and CDR2 encoded by the germline V gene are SGDLS and YYNGEE. This clone came up a few times. Its antigen has not been determined. It has no much larger one-base neighbor in the sample; base qualities were not kept. This receptor was obtained from a woman aged 18-29 years in good health and CMV-seronegative. The rearrangement combines TRBV9 with TRBJ2-1; 11 junctional bases match TRBD2. Specimen: PBMCs. The nucleotide sequence is TGTGCCAGCAGCGGAACGTTAGCGGGGGGGCGGAATGAGCAGTTCTTC. It encodes CASSGTLAGGRNEQFF.